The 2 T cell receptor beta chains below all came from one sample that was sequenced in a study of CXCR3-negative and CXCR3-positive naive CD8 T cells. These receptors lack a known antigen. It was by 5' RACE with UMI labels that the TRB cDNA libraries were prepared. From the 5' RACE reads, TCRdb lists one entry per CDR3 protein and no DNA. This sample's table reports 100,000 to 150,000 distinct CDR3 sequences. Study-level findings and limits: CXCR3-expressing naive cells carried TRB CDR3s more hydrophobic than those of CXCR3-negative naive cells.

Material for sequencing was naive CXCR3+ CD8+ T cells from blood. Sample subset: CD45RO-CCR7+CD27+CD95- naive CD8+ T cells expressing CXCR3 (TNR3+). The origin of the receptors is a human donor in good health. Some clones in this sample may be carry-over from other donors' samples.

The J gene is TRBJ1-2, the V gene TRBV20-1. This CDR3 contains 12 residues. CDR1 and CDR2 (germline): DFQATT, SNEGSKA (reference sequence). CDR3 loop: CSARDGYYGYTF.

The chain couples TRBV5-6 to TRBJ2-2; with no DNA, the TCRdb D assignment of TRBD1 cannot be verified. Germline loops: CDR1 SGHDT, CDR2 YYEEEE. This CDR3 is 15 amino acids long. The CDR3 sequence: CASSFLWGGPGELFF.